This T cell receptor beta chain was profiled in a study of cytomegalovirus exposure and HLA in healthy donors. Points from the study as a whole: Published work reported that the classifier diagnosed cytomegalovirus status with high specificity and sensitivity.

Notes on this clone: Its antigen is unidentified.

V was clipped by 2 bases and J by 0 bases; unmatched bases: 13. CDR1 and CDR2 from the germline V gene are ENHRY and SYGVKD. CDR3 length equals 19 residues. Repertoires were generated with immunoSEQ multiplex PCR, while TCRdb's copy carries only in-frame clones and drops some. The sample lists 130,000 or so clones, 80% to 90% seen once, with 0.95% to 1.5% in the top ten. The sample taken for sequencing was PBMCs. The chain recombines TRBV10-3 with TRBJ2-7; 10 bases are shared with TRBD2. This TCR was sampled from a woman aged 18-29 years in good health and CMV-seronegative. CDR3 nucleotide sequence: TGTGCCATCAGTGAGGGGGGTAGCGGGGGGTCCAGGAGCTCCTACGAGCAGTACTTC. It is translated as CAISEGGSGGSRSSYEQYF.